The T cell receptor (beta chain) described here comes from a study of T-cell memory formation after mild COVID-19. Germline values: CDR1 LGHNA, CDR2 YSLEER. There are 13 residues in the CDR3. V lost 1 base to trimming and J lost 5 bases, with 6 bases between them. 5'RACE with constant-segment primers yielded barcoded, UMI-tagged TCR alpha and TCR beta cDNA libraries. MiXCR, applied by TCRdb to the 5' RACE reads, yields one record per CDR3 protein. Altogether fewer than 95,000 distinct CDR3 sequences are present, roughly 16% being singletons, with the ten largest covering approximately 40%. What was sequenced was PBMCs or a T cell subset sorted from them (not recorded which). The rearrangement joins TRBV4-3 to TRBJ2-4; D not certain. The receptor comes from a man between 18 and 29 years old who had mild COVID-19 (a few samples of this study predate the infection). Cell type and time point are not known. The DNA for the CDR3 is TGCGCCAGCAGCCAAGGGCAGCAAAACATTCAGTACTTC. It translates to CASSQGQQNIQYF.